A single T cell receptor (beta chain) is shown here with its context. Sequencing was performed with immunoSEQ multiplex PCR; in TCRdb, only in-frame clones are kept and a portion is missing. Among 140,000 to 150,000 clones listed, around 92% were seen once. The data were obtained in a study of control samples from healthy donors and cancer patients. V shed 5 bases, J shed 1 base, and the junction held 2 bases outside the gene matches. CDR1 is GTSNPN and CDR2 is SVGIG in the germline V gene (reference sequence). The CDR3 spans 13 residues. This sequence originates from a young man in good health. The sample comprised blood. The chain has TRBV30 and TRBJ1-1; the match to TRBD1 covers 9 bases. DNA of the CDR3: TGTGCCTGGGGGACAGGGTCGAACACTGAAGCTTTCTTT. Its protein is CAWGTGSNTEAFF.